Listed here is a single TCR beta chain. These data originate in a study of shared clonotypes between healthy human individuals. CD8 cells regarded as naive lacked CD45RO, were positively chosen for CCR7, and omitted terminally differentiated effector memory CD45RA+ cells. Produced via immunoSEQ multiplex PCR; TCRdb's table is partial and in-frame only. The data contain about 2.1 million clones, roughly 93% of them singletons. The CDR3 is 16 amino acids. V lost 5 bases, J lost 3 bases, and 11 bases stayed unmatched. Germline CDR1 reads SGHVS; CDR2 reads FNYEAQ. This chain uses TRBV7-6 with TRBJ2-7; 9 positions agree with TRBD2. The receptor was derived from a man younger than 30 in good health. Some clones in this sample may be carry-over from other donors' samples. Sequences were obtained from naive CD8+ T cells from PBMCs. The CDR3: CASSTNAGGSGYEQYF. In nucleotides, the CDR3 is TGTGCCAGCAGCACCAACGCGGGGGGGAGTGGCTACGAGCAGTACTTC.